This TCR beta chain was recorded in a study of shared T cell receptors in the human thymus (dated by TCRdb to the early 2020s). Describing the broader study: The study examined how self-reactive, shared T-cell receptor alpha chains are generated in the human thymus.

The germline V gene provides CDR1 SGHRS and CDR2 YFSETQ. The CDR3 runs 14 residues from the cysteine to the phenylalanine. The retained sequence is limited to the CDR3, 42 bases, with the frame set at the first base. V drops 0 bases and J drops 2 bases, leaving 8 bases in between. To prepare the library, the immunoSEQ multiplex PCR assay was applied. This immuneACCESS table, as held by TCRdb, lists in-frame sequences with V and J called but not all clones. Of the missing ones, under half trace to an unresolved V gene in checked studies; the others have no known cause. The sample table contains hundreds of thousands of clones; only one count was recorded for 70% to 90% of them. Around 0.01% of the sample belongs to the ten largest clones. To note about this clone: The target of this receptor is not known. Base qualities are not recorded, but no much larger clone differs from it by a single base.

These data are also associated with another study on human thymus T cells. The second paper further reports: The donors were immunologically healthy infants in Finland who had open corrective cardiac surgery for congenital heart defects. The thymus tissue came from surgical resects taken out during corrective cardiac surgery. V and J gene segment usage appeared biased in both thymic and peripheral blood repertoires. The related research reported highly overlapping thymic TCR repertoires among unrelated individuals. The study used fewer than ten infant thymus samples plus four related peripheral blood samples to characterize TCR alpha and beta repertoires. The cohort included more than five male and a couple of female infants, with donor ages spanning 7 to 244 days. After being mechanically released from the tissue, thymocytes were kept at -70 degrees C in pellets of about 9-34 million cells. Genomic DNA was extracted from frozen cell pellets with a QIAsymphony instrument. TCRB and TCRAD loci were amplified from a standardized quantity of quality-controlled genomic DNA using the immunoSEQ multiplex PCR assay. Amplicons spanned the V(D)J region at a length sufficient to cover the CDR3 and identify V and J genes. The commercial immunoSEQ service was used to sequence amplicons on an Illumina platform. Primer bias and sequencing errors were corrected as previously described, and TCRAD and TCRB definitions were based on the IMGT database. Repertoires were analysed with immunoSEQ Analyzer 3.0 and VDJTools, covering basic statistics, V/J segment usage, diversity estimates, rarefaction and pairwise overlap. Diversity was estimated with Chao1, ChaoE, Efron-Thisted, Shannon and inverse Simpson indices, and also on datasets down-sampled to the smallest sample. Repertoire overlap was determined by strict matching of CDR3 nucleotide sequence, V gene and J gene, and Jaccard-based multidimensional scaling clustering was applied. On average, roughly 800,000 unique TCRB clonotypes were obtained from thymus samples, compared with approximately 84,000 from blood samples.

Sequencing used thymocytes. In this chain, TRBV5-1 is recombined with TRBJ2-5, with the D gene call left open. The TCR sequence derives from a girl under two years old with a congenital heart defect. Donor details come from another sample of the same person, matched by shared clones. CDR3 region: CASSLAGLQETQYF. The nucleotide sequence reads TGCGCCAGCAGCTTGGCCGGGTTACAAGAGACCCAGTACTTC.